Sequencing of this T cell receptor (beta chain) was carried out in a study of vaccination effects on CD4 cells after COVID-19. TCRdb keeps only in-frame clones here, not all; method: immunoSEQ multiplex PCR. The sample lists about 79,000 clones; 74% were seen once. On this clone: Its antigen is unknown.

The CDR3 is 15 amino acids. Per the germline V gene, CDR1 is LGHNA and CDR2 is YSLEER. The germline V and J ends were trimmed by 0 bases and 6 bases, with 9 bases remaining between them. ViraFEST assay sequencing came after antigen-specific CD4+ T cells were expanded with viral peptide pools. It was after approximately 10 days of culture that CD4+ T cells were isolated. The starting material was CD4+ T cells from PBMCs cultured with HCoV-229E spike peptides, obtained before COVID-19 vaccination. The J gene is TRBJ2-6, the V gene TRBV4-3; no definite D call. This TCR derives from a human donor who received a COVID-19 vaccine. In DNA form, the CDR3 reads TGCGCCAGCAGCCAAGAAGACACCTCGGCCAACGTCCTGACTTTC. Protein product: CASSQEDTSANVLTF.